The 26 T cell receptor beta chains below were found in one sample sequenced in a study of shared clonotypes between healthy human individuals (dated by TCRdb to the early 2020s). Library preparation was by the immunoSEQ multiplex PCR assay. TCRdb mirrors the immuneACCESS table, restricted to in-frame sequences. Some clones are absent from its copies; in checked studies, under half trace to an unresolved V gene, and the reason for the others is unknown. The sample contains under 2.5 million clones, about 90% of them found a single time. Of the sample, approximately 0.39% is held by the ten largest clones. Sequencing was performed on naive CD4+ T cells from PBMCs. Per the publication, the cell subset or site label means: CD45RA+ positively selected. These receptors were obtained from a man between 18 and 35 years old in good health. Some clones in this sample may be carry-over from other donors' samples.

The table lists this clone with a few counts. The CDR3 DNA reads as TGTGCCAGCACCCGACAGGGATCCAGATGGGACCAGTACTTC. Its translation: CASTRQGSRWDQYF. The chain joins TRBV28 to TRBJ2-5; 7 positions match TRBD1. The CDR3 sequence is 14 residues long. J gave up 10 bases and V 7 bases, and 15 bases lay outside the gene matches. The germline gives CDR1 MDHEN, CDR2 SYDVKM.

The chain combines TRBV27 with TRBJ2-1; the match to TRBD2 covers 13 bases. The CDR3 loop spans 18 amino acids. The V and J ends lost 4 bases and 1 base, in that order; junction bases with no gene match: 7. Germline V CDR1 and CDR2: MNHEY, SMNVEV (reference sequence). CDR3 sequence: CASSSWTSGSRSYNEQFF. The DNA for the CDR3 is TGTGCCAGCAGTTCCTGGACTAGCGGGAGTAGGTCCTACAATGAGCAGTTCTTC.

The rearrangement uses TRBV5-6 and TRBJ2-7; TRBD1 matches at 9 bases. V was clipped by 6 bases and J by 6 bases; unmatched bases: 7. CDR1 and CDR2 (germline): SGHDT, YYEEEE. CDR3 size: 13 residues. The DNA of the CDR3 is TGTGCCAGCACCCCGGGACAGGGAAGCGAGCAGTACTTC. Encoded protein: CASTPGQGSEQYF.

DNA of the CDR3: TGTGCCAGTACCACCCCCACGGTGATTAATGAAAAACTGTTTTTT. Translated: CASTTPTVINEKLFF. The chain recombines TRBV19 with TRBJ1-4; D remains ambiguous. Trimming removed 7 bases from V and 4 bases from J, with 16 bases in between. The germline V gene has CDR1 LNHDA and CDR2 SQIVND (reference sequence). This CDR3 contains 15 residues.

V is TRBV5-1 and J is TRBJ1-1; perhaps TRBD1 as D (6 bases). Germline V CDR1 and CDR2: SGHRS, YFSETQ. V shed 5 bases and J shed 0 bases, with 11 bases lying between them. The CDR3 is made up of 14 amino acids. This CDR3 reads CASRGDIMNTEAFF. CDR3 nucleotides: TGCGCCAGCAGGGGGGACATAATGAACACTGAAGCTTTCTTT. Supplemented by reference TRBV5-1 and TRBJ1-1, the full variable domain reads KAGVTQTPRYLIKTRGQQVTLSCSPISGHRSVSWYQQTPGQGLQFLFEYFSETQRNKGNFPGRFSGRQFSNSRSEMNVSTLELGDSALYLCASRGDIMNTEAFFGQGTRLTVV.

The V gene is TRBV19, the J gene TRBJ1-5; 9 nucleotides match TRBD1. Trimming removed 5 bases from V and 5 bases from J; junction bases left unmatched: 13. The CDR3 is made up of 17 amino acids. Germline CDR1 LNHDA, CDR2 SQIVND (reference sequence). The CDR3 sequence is CASSSPRDRAEDQPQHF. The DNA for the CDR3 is TGTGCCAGTAGTTCACCCCGGGACAGGGCGGAAGATCAGCCCCAGCATTTT.

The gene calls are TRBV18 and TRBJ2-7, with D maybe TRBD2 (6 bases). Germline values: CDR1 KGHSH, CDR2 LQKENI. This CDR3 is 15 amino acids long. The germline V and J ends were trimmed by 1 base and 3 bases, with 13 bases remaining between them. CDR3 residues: CASSPLPSANYEQYF. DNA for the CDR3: TGTGCCAGCTCACCACTTCCTAGCGCGAACTACGAGCAGTACTTC.

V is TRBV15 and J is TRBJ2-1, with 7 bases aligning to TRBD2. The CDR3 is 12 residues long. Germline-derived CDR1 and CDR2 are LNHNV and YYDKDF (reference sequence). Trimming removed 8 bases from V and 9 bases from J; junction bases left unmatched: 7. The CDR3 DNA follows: TGTGCCACCTCCAGGGAGGGTGCTGAGCAGTTCTTC. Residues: CATSREGAEQFF.

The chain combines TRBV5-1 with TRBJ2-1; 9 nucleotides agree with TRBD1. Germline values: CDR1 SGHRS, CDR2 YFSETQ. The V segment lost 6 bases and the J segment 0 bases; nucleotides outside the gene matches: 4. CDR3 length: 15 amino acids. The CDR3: CASTSTGGSYNEQFF. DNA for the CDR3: TGCGCCAGCACGTCGACAGGGGGCTCCTACAATGAGCAGTTCTTC. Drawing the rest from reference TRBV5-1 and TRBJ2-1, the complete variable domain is KAGVTQTPRYLIKTRGQQVTLSCSPISGHRSVSWYQQTPGQGLQFLFEYFSETQRNKGNFPGRFSGRQFSNSRSEMNVSTLELGDSALYLCASTSTGGSYNEQFFGPGTRLTVL.

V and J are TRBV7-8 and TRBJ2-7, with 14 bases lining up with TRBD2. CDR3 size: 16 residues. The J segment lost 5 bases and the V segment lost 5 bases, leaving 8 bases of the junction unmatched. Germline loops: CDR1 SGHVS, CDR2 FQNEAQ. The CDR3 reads CASSNGLAGGGHEQYF. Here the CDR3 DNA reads TGTGCCAGCAGCAACGGACTAGCGGGAGGCGGCCACGAGCAGTACTTC. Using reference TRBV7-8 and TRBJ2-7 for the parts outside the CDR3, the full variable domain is GAGVSQSPRYKVAKRGQDVALRCDPISGHVSLFWYQQALGQGPEFLTYFQNEAQLDKSGLPSDRFFAERPEGSVSTLKIQRTQQEDSAVYLCASSNGLAGGGHEQYFGPGTRLTVT.

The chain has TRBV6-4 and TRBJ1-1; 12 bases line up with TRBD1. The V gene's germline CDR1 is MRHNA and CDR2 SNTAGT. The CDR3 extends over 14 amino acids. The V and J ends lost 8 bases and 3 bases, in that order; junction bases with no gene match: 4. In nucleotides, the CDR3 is TGTGCCAGCCGGGACAGGGGGCGAGACACTGAAGCTTTCTTT. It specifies CASRDRGRDTEAFF.

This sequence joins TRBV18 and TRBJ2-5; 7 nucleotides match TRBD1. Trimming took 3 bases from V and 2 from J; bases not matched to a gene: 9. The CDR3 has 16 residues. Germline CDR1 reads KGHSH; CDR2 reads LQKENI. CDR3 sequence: CASSPGFRGQQETQYF. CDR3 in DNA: TGTGCCAGCTCACCGGGGTTTAGGGGACAGCAAGAGACCCAGTACTTC.

The CDR3 DNA reads TGTGCCAGCAGGGACCTGAGCTCCTACAATGAGCAGTTCTTC. It specifies CASRDLSSYNEQFF. The gene calls are TRBV6-1 and TRBJ2-1; D uncertain. Trimming took 6 bases from V and 0 from J, leaving 9 bases between them. Germline CDR1 and CDR2: MNHNS and SASEGT. The CDR3 length is 14 residues.

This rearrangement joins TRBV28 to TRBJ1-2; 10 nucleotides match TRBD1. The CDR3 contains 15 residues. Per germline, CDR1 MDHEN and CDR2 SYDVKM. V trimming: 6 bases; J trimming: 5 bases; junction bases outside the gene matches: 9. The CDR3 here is CASRNTGTGEYGYTF. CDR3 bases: TGTGCCAGCAGAAATACCGGGACAGGGGAATATGGCTACACCTTC.

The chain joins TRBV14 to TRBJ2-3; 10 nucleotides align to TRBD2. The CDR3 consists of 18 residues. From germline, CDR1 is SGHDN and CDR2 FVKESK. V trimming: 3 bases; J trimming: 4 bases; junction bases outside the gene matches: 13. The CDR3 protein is CASSQPWRLAGVADTQYF. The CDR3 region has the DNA TGTGCCAGCAGCCAGCCGTGGCGGCTAGCGGGAGTTGCAGATACGCAGTATTTT.

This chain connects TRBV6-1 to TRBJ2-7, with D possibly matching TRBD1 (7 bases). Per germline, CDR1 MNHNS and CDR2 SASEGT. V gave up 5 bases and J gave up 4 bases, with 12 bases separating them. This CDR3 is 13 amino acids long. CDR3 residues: CASSSQGGYEQYF. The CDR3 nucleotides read TGTGCCAGCAGTTCCCAGGGGGGATACGAGCAGTACTTC.

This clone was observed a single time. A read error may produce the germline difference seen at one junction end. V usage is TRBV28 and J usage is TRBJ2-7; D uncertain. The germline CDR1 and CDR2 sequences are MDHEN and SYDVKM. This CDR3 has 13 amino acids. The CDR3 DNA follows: TGTGCCAGCAGTTTGCCCGACGGGTCGGTGTGGGACTTC. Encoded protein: CASSLPDGSVWDF. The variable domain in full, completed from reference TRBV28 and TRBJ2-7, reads DVKVTQSSRYLVKRTGEKVFLECVQDMDHENMFWYRQDPGLGLRLIYFSYDVKMKEKGDIPEGYSVSREKKERFSLILESASTNQTSMYLCASSLPDGSVWDFGPGTRLTVT.

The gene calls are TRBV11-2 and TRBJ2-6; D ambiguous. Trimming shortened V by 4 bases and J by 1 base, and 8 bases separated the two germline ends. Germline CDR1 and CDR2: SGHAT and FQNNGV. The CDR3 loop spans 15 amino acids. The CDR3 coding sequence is TGTGCCAGCAGCTCCGCCTCTTCTGGGGCCAACGTCCTGACTTTC. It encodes CASSSASSGANVLTF. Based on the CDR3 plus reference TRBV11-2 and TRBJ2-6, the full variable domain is EAGVAQSPRYKIIEKRQSVAFWCNPISGHATLYWYQQILGQGPKLLIQFQNNGVVDDSQLPKDRFSAERLKGVDSTLKIQPAKLEDSAVYLCASSSASSGANVLTFGAGSRLTVL.

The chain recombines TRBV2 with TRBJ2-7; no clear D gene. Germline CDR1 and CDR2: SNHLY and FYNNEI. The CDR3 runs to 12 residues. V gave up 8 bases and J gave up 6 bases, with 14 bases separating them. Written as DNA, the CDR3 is TGTGCCAGCTCCCCACAAGGGTTCGAGCAGTACTTC. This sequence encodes CASSPQGFEQYF.

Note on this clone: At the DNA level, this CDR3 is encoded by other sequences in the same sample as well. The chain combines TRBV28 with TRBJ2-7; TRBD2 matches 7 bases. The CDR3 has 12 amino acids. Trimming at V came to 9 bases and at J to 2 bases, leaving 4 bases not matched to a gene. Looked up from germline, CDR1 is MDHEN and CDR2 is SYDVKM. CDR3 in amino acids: CASRGRAYEQYF. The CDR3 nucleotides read TGTGCCAGTCGCGGGAGAGCCTACGAGCAGTACTTC.

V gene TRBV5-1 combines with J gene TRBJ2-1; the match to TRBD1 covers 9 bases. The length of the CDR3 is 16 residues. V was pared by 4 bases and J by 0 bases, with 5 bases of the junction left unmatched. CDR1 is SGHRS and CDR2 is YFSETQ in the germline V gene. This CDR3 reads CASSQATGGSYNEQFF. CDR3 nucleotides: TGCGCCAGCAGCCAAGCGACAGGGGGCTCCTACAATGAGCAGTTCTTC. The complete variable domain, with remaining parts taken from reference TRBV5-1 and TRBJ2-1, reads KAGVTQTPRYLIKTRGQQVTLSCSPISGHRSVSWYQQTPGQGLQFLFEYFSETQRNKGNFPGRFSGRQFSNSRSEMNVSTLELGDSALYLCASSQATGGSYNEQFFGPGTRLTVL.

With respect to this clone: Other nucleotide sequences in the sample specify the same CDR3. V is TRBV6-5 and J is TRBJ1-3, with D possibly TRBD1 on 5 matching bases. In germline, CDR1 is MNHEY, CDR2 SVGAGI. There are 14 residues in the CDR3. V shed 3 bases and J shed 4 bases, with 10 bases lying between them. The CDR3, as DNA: TGTGCCAGCAGTTATGCAGGGTCGGGAAACACCATATATTTT. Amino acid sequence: CASSYAGSGNTIYF.

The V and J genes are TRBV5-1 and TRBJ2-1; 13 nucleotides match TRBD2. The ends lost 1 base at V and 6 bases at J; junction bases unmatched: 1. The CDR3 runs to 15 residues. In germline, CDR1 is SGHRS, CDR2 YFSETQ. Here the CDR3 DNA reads TGCGCCAGCAGCTTGAGGACTAGCGGGAGCAATGAGCAGTTCTTC. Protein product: CASSLRTSGSNEQFF.

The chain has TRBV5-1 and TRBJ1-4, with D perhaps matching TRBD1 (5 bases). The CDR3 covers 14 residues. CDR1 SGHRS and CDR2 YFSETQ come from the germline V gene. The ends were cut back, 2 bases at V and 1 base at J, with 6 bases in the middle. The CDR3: CASSFGGTNEKLFF. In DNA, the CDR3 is TGCGCCAGCAGCTTCGGGGGAACTAATGAAAAACTGTTTTTT.

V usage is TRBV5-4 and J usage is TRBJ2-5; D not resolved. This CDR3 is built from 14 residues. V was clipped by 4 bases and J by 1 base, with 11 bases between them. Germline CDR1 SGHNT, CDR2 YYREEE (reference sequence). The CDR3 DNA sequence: TGTGCCAGCAGCCAAAGGGCGGTCCAAGAGACCCAGTACTTC. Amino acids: CASSQRAVQETQYF.

This CDR3 is CASSPPGSRSGEQYF. In nucleotides, the CDR3 is TGTGCCAGCAGTCCCCCAGGGTCCCGGAGTGGCGAGCAGTACTTC. The rearrangement links TRBV28 to TRBJ2-7; TRBD1 is a possible D gene (5 bases). Germline V gene data show CDR1 as MDHEN and CDR2 as SYDVKM. With 5 bases removed from V and 6 bases from J, the gap between germline ends came to 20 bases. The CDR3 has 15 residues.